The 30 T cell receptor beta chains presented below share a single source sample, sequenced in a study of beta chain features in type 1 diabetes. These receptors have no identified antigens. Every isolated RNA sample was fully reverse transcribed, so sequencing captured expressed TCRB transcripts. The assay was immunoSEQ multiplex PCR, and TCRdb's table has in-frame clones only and misses some. The sample yields about 170,000 clones, approximately 8.1% seen once. Study conclusions and caveats: Significant though moderate, a shortening of TCRB CDR3s appeared in all four CD4+ subsets of Type 1 diabetes patients.

The sequenced sample was central memory CD4+ T cells from blood. The receptor set was obtained from a woman aged 35 to 49 with type 1 diabetes.

This clone has only a few counts. The chain is built from TRBV7-9 and TRBJ2-3; D gene unclear. Looked up from germline, CDR1 is SEHNR and CDR2 is FQNEAQ (reference sequence). V was cut by 5 bases and J by 0 bases, with 3 bases left in between. This CDR3 spans 12 amino acids. The CDR3 DNA sequence: TGTGCCAGCAGCACTAGCACAGATACGCAGTATTTT. Translation gives CASSTSTDTQYF.

The CDR3 DNA is TGTGCCAGCAGCCGACAGGCCCTCTACGAGCAGTACTTC. This sequence encodes CASSRQALYEQYF. V usage is TRBV2 and J usage is TRBJ2-7; perhaps TRBD1 as D (6 bases). The ends were cut back, 6 bases at V and 3 bases at J, with 12 bases in the middle. CDR1 and CDR2 (germline): SNHLY, FYNNEI. There are 13 residues in the CDR3.

This clone was recorded a few times. The chain carries TRBV6-6 and TRBJ1-5; D call uncertain. CDR1 MNHNY and CDR2 SVGAGI come from the germline V gene (reference sequence). The CDR3 has 15 residues. Deletions cut 6 bases from V and 2 bases from J, with 14 bases between. The CDR3, as DNA: TGTGCCAGCAGACCCCCACGCGGAGGCAATCAGCCCCAGCATTTT. Its protein is CASRPPRGGNQPQHF.

This clone was detected only a few times. The genes are TRBV7-9 and TRBJ1-4; a weak D match, TRBD1 (5 bases). CDR1 SEHNR and CDR2 FQNEAQ come from the germline V gene (reference sequence). This CDR3 comprises 15 residues. Between the trimmed V and J ends, which lost 4 bases and 8 bases, there was a span of 17 bases. CDR3 coding DNA: TGTGCCAGCAGCTCGGGCGAGGCCGCAGGGGAAAAACTGTTTTTT. As protein: CASSSGEAAGEKLFF.

This clone occurred a few times. CDR3 residues: CASSEGGSNTEAFF. CDR3 bases: TGCGCCAGCTCCGAGGGAGGTAGCAACACTGAAGCTTTCTTT. The J gene is TRBJ1-1, the V gene TRBV5-1; D is unclear. CDR3 length: 14 residues. The V end was cut by 7 bases, the J end by 2 bases, with 15 bases between. Germline lookup yields CDR1 SGHRS and CDR2 YFSETQ.

This clone came up once. The DNA for the CDR3 is TGTGCCAGCAGTGTGTTCCCTGGACAAGGTGAAGCTTTCTTT. Translation: CASSVFPGQGEAFF. V usage is TRBV2 and J usage is TRBJ1-1, with a tentative D call TRBD1 (5 bases). Trimming took 4 bases from V and 7 from J, leaving 16 bases between them. This CDR3 region has 14 residues. CDR1 and CDR2 from the germline V gene are SNHLY and FYNNEI.

This clone was seen more than once but under ten times. The chain employs TRBV5-1 and TRBJ2-1; 8 positions agree with TRBD2. The V gene end was trimmed by 4 bases and the J gene end by 3 bases; junction bases not matched to a gene: 6. Looked up from germline, CDR1 is SGHRS and CDR2 is YFSETQ. There are 15 residues in the CDR3. This CDR3 is CASSTSGSGYNEQFF. The CDR3 DNA reads TGCGCCAGCAGCACCAGCGGGAGTGGCTACAATGAGCAGTTCTTC. Full variable domain (rest looked up from reference TRBV5-1 and TRBJ2-1): KAGVTQTPRYLIKTRGQQVTLSCSPISGHRSVSWYQQTPGQGLQFLFEYFSETQRNKGNFPGRFSGRQFSNSRSEMNVSTLELGDSALYLCASSTSGSGYNEQFFGPGTRLTVL.

This clone was counted only a few times. This chain links TRBV2 with TRBJ1-1, with unresolved D. Per germline, CDR1 SNHLY and CDR2 FYNNEI. Trimming removed 4 bases at V and 2 bases at J, with 8 bases between. The CDR3 has 13 amino acids. As DNA, the CDR3 is TGTGCCAGCAGTGTAACAGCTAACACTGAAGCTTTCTTT. Translated: CASSVTANTEAFF.

This clone has just a few counts. This sequence joins TRBV7-6 and TRBJ1-1; no reliable D call. The germline V gene encodes CDR1 SGHVS and CDR2 FNYEAQ. V lost 2 bases and J lost 1, with 11 bases in between. The CDR3 has 15 residues. CDR3 sequence (DNA): TGTGCCAGCAGCTTAAATCCCGGGTCGAACACTGAAGCTTTCTTT. Its protein is CASSLNPGSNTEAFF.

This clone was observed a few times. CDR3 coding DNA: TGTGCCAGCACCTCGGGGAGGGGCGCAACTAATGAAAAACTGTTTTTT. As protein: CASTSGRGATNEKLFF. The J gene is TRBJ1-4, the V gene TRBV7-2; D possibly corresponds to TRBD1 (5 bases). Germline V gene data show CDR1 as SGHTA and CDR2 as FQGNSA. This CDR3 has 16 residues. V lost 7 bases and J 0 bases, leaving 15 bases between the germline ends.

J is TRBJ2-1 and V is TRBV29-1; 8 bases match TRBD1. The CDR3 extends over 12 amino acids. The germline gives CDR1 SQVTM, CDR2 ANQGSEA. The junction had 6 bases not matched to a gene; V was cut back by 7 bases and J by 7 bases. CDR3 coding DNA: TGCAGCGGCAGGGGGCGTCAAAATGAGCAGTTCTTC. Translated: CSGRGRQNEQFF.

The rearrangement joins TRBV5-4 to TRBJ2-4; TRBD2 matches at 8 bases. The germline V gene encodes CDR1 SGHNT and CDR2 YYREEE (reference sequence). This CDR3 spans 14 amino acids. The V and J ends lost 4 bases and 6 bases, in that order; junction bases with no gene match: 6. CDR3 bases: TGTGCCAGCAGCCAGGACGGGGGGGTAAACATTCAGTACTTC. It yields the protein CASSQDGGVNIQYF.

The V gene is TRBV5-1, the J gene TRBJ2-1; 12 positions match TRBD1. CDR3 length: 16 residues. The germline V gene has CDR1 SGHRS and CDR2 YFSETQ. V lost 1 base, J lost 9 bases, and 8 bases stayed unmatched. The CDR3 loop is CASSLLGQGASSEQFF. CDR3 nucleotides: TGCGCCAGCAGCTTGCTGGGACAGGGGGCCTCCAGTGAGCAGTTCTTC.

This clone was seen more than once but under ten times. The V and J genes are TRBV11-2 and TRBJ2-2; 9 positions match TRBD2. Germline V lookup: CDR1 SGHAT, CDR2 FQNNGV. Trimming at V came to 4 bases and at J to 6 bases, leaving 6 bases not matched to a gene. This CDR3 comprises 15 residues. The CDR3 DNA reads as TGTGCCAGCAGCTACGGGACTAGCCTTTCCGGGGAGCTGTTTTTT. Encoded protein: CASSYGTSLSGELFF.

This clone occurred a few times. The genes are TRBV5-1 and TRBJ1-1; no clear D gene. V lost 0 bases and J 5 bases, leaving 11 bases between the germline ends. The length of the CDR3 is 14 residues. CDR1 SGHRS and CDR2 YFSETQ come from the germline V gene. The CDR3 spells CASSLGGTGTEAFF. The CDR3 nucleotides are TGCGCCAGCAGCTTGGGGGGTACGGGGACTGAAGCTTTCTTT. The full variable domain, rest sourced from reference TRBV5-1 and TRBJ1-1, is KAGVTQTPRYLIKTRGQQVTLSCSPISGHRSVSWYQQTPGQGLQFLFEYFSETQRNKGNFPGRFSGRQFSNSRSEMNVSTLELGDSALYLCASSLGGTGTEAFFGQGTRLTVV.

This clone was counted only a few times. V usage is TRBV21-1 and J usage is TRBJ2-7; TRBD2 reflects the table's D call only, with no check against the DNA. TRBV21-1 is assigned pseudogene status. The CDR3 sequence is 17 residues long. In DNA, the CDR3 is TGTGCCAGCAGCCCAAAGAAAAGCGGACGTGGGGCCTACGAGCAGTACTTC. This gives the protein CASSPKKSGRGAYEQYF.

The chain combines TRBV18 with TRBJ1-5; 7 bases map to TRBD1. CDR1 KGHSH and CDR2 LQKENI come from the germline V gene. This CDR3 has 18 amino acids. The ends lost 5 bases at V and 0 bases at J; junction bases unmatched: 13. The CDR3 region is CASSATSGTVYSNQPQHF. The CDR3, as DNA: TGTGCCAGCTCAGCAACCTCCGGGACAGTTTATAGCAATCAGCCCCAGCATTTT.

This clone was seen only a few times. CDR3: CSVAGTGAHGYTF. The CDR3, as DNA: TGCAGCGTTGCCGGGACAGGGGCACATGGCTACACCTTC. The chain joins TRBV29-1 to TRBJ1-2; TRBD1 aligns across 10 bases. Per germline, CDR1 SQVTM and CDR2 ANQGSEA. V shed 4 bases, J shed 6 bases, and the junction held 5 bases outside the gene matches. This CDR3 is built from 13 residues.

This clone was detected only a few times. The chain carries TRBV10-3 and TRBJ2-5; possible D gene TRBD2, 6 bases. The V and J ends lost 4 bases and 4 bases respectively, with 19 bases between them. The CDR3 covers 16 residues. Germline V gene lookup returns CDR1 ENHRY and CDR2 SYGVKD. CDR3 nucleotide sequence: TGTGCCATCAGTGGCCGGGACTCCCCTGGGGTAGAGACCCAGTACTTC. This translates into CAISGRDSPGVETQYF.

V and J are TRBV29-1 and TRBJ1-5; D unclear. This CDR3 is 14 amino acids long. Germline V gene lookup returns CDR1 SQVTM and CDR2 ANQGSEA. V was shortened by 4 bases and J by 0 bases, with 10 bases between the two germline ends. The CDR3 sequence: CSVAVGNSNQPQHF. Written as DNA, the CDR3 is TGCAGCGTTGCTGTCGGGAATAGCAATCAGCCCCAGCATTTT. Based on the CDR3 plus reference TRBV29-1 and TRBJ1-5, the full variable domain is SAVISQKPSRDICQRGTSLTIQCQVDSQVTMMFWYRQQPGQSLTLIATANQGSEATYESGFVIDKFPISRPNLTFSTLTVSNMSPEDSSIYLCSVAVGNSNQPQHFGDGTRLSIL.

This clone was recorded a few times. The CDR3 region is CASSLARTGNTEAFF. DNA for the CDR3: TGTGCCAGCAGCTTGGCCCGGACAGGGAACACTGAAGCTTTCTTT. This chain links TRBV5-4 with TRBJ1-1; 7 nucleotides line up with TRBD1. This CDR3 contains 15 residues. Germline V gives CDR1 SGHNT, CDR2 YYREEE (reference sequence). Losses at the gene ends were 0 bases for V and 1 base for J; bases not matched to a gene: 3.

The chain links TRBV30 to TRBJ1-5, with 7 bases matching TRBD1. The CDR3 is made up of 13 amino acids. Unmatched junction bases numbered 3, after V lost 5 bases and J lost 2 bases. In germline, CDR1 is GTSNPN, CDR2 SVGIG (reference sequence). The DNA for the CDR3 is TGTGCCTGGGATACAGGGGGCAATCAGCCCCAGCATTTT. It translates to CAWDTGGNQPQHF. Using reference TRBV30 and TRBJ1-5 for the parts outside the CDR3, the full variable domain is SQTIHQWPATLVQPVGSPLSLECTVEGTSNPNLYWYRQAAGRGLQLLFYSVGIGQISSEVPQNLSASRPQDRQFILSSKKLLLSDSGFYLCAWDTGGNQPQHFGDGTRLSIL.

In this sample, this clone turned up a few times. The J gene is TRBJ2-1, the V gene TRBV15; 7 bases are a match to TRBD2. Germline-derived CDR1 and CDR2 are LNHNV and YYDKDF (reference sequence). Losses at the gene ends were 1 base for V and 0 bases for J; bases not matched to a gene: 0. The CDR3 is made up of 15 amino acids. In DNA form, the CDR3 reads TGTGCCACCAGCAGAGGCGGGAGCTCCTACAATGAGCAGTTCTTC. It specifies CATSRGGSSYNEQFF. The full variable domain, with the rest looked up from reference TRBV15 and TRBJ2-1, is DAMVIQNPRYQVTQFGKPVTLSCSQTLNHNVMYWYQQKSSQAPKLLFHYYDKDFNNEADTPDNFQSRRPNTSFCFLDIRSPGLGDTAMYLCATSRGGSSYNEQFFGPGTRLTVL.

This clone was counted only a few times. The chain has TRBV28 and TRBJ2-5; perhaps TRBD2 as D (6 bases). CDR1 is MDHEN and CDR2 is SYDVKM in the germline V gene. The CDR3 spans 13 residues. Trimming shortened V by 5 bases and J by 2 bases, and 9 bases separated the two germline ends. The CDR3 sequence is CASSPGTQETQYF. The CDR3 DNA reads TGTGCCAGCAGTCCCGGGACTCAAGAGACCCAGTACTTC.

This clone was seen more than once but under ten times. V is TRBV14 and J is TRBJ1-2; 8 bases agree with TRBD1. The CDR3 length is 13 residues. Germline-derived CDR1 and CDR2 are SGHDN and FVKESK. V shed 3 bases, J shed 8 bases, and the junction held 5 bases outside the gene matches. Here the CDR3 DNA reads TGTGCCAGCAGCCAGGCTGGGACAGGAGGCTACACCTTC. It translates to CASSQAGTGGYTF.

The rearrangement links TRBV30 to TRBJ1-2; D call uncertain. The CDR3 spans 12 residues. V was clipped by 2 bases and J by 6 bases, with 10 bases between them. Germline CDR1 reads GTSNPN; CDR2 reads SVGIG (reference sequence). The CDR3 here is CAWSFDMDGYTF. In nucleotides, the CDR3 is TGTGCCTGGAGTTTTGACATGGATGGCTACACCTTC.

The chain recombines TRBV28 with TRBJ2-7; TRBD2 aligns across 12 bases. The CDR3 contains 17 residues. Germline V gene sequence: CDR1 MDHEN, CDR2 SYDVKM. V shed 4 bases, J shed 1 base, and the junction held 8 bases outside the gene matches. The DNA for the CDR3 is TGTGCCAGCAGTTCAAGGACTAGCGGGAAAGTGTCCTACGAGCAGTACTTC. Its protein is CASSSRTSGKVSYEQYF.

In this sample, this clone turned up many times. This chain uses TRBV15 with TRBJ1-6, with D possibly TRBD1 on 5 matching bases. In germline, CDR1 is LNHNV, CDR2 YYDKDF (reference sequence). V lost 3 bases, J lost 10 bases, and 22 bases lay in between. This CDR3 has 17 amino acids. The CDR3 region has the DNA TGTGCCACCAGCAGTGGAGGGGCAGGAGGGTTTGGGTCACCCCTCCACTTT. Translation: CATSSGGAGGFGSPLHF.

With respect to this clone: In the same sample, other DNA sequences code for this CDR3. The rearrangement uses TRBV2 and TRBJ1-5; D remains ambiguous. Per germline, CDR1 SNHLY and CDR2 FYNNEI. V was shortened by 2 bases and J by 2 bases, with 7 bases between the two germline ends. The CDR3 is made up of 14 amino acids. The CDR3 DNA reads as TGTGCCAGCAGTGAACGGTCGGGCAATCAGCCCCAGCATTTT. Its translation: CASSERSGNQPQHF.

This chain joins TRBV5-1 and TRBJ2-3, with D perhaps TRBD1 (6 bases). There are 16 residues in the CDR3. CDR1 is SGHRS, CDR2 YFSETQ, per germline. With 0 bases removed from V and 6 bases from J, the gap between germline ends came to 17 bases. This chain's CDR3 is CASSLALRGMVDTQYF. The CDR3 region has the DNA TGCGCCAGCAGCTTGGCCTTGAGGGGGATGGTCGATACGCAGTATTTT.